This TCR beta chain is drawn from a study of vaccination and CD4 T cells after COVID-19. Whole-study context: Each post-COVID sample was drawn after diagnosis, and the median interval was approximately 92 days (range 35 to 161).

Study results and caveats: The median SARS-CoV-2-reactive clonotype number increased from approximately 21 to 40, without statistical significance.

Sequencing of cultured CD4+ T cell DNA used the Oncomine TCR Beta short-read assay. Genomic DNA was drawn out of CD4+ T cells grown in culture. MiXCR was run by TCRdb on the PCR reads, yielding one entry per CDR3 protein. The data contain about 14,000 distinct CDR3 sequences, roughly two fifths of them singletons. The V gene's germline CDR1 is SEHNR and CDR2 FQNEAQ (reference sequence). V was clipped by 3 bases and J by 1 base, with 11 bases between them. CDR3 length: 15 amino acids. Treatment: approximately nine-day PBMC culture with coronavirus spike peptide pools or control peptides (ViraFEST assay). Half of the medium was exchanged for fresh IL-2 medium, first on day 3 and then on day 7. In regard to this clonotype: Its antigen is undetermined.

The sequence was collected from a human donor who had recovered from COVID-19. The material was CD4+ T cells from blood, cultured in vitro, obtained after SARS-CoV-2 vaccination. J is TRBJ2-3 and V is TRBV7-9; TRBD1 is a possible D gene (5 bases). The CDR3 spells CASSFQGRGTDTQYF. The CDR3, as DNA: TGTGCCAGCAGCTTTCAGGGTCGGGGCACAGATACGCAGTATTTT. Complete variable domain (other parts from reference TRBV7-9 and TRBJ2-3): DTGVSQNPRHKITKRGQNVTFRCDPISEHNRLYWYRQTLGQGPEFLTYFQNEAQLEKSRLLSDRFSAERPKGSFSTLEIQRTEQGDSAMYLCASSFQGRGTDTQYFGPGTRLTVL.